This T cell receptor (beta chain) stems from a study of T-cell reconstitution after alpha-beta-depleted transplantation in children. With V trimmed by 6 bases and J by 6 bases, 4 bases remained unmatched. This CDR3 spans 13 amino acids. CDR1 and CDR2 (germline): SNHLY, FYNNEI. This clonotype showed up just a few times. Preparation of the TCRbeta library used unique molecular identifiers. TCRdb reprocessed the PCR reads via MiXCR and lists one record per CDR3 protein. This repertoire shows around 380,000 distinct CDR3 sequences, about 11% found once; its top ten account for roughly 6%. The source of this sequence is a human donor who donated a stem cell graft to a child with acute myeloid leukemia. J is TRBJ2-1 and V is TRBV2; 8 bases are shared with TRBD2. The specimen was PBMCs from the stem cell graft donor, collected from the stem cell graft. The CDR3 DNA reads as TGTGCCAGCAGCGGGGGGGCCCCCAATGAGCAGTTCTTC. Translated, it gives CASSGGAPNEQFF.